This T cell receptor (beta chain) was profiled in a study of cytotoxic CD8 clonotypes in ibrutinib-treated CLL. The study, taken as a whole, reports: Public clonotypes occurred uncommonly; on treatment, they contracted or remained stable.

About this clone itself: Its antigen is still unknown.

V shed 6 bases, J shed 4 bases, and the junction held 6 bases outside the gene matches. CDR1 is SQVTM and CDR2 is ANQGSEA in the germline V gene. The CDR3 sequence is 13 residues long. Target depth was 1 in 200,000 to 1 in 1 million T cells, about 10x per clonotype. Profiled with immunoSEQ multiplex PCR; TCRdb holds only in-frame clones, not every one. The sample yields tens of thousands of clones, 60% to 75% seen once. This TCR was recovered from a human donor with chronic lymphocytic leukemia. This sample comprised PBMCs, obtained after 12 months of ibrutinib treatment. The chain recombines TRBV29-1 with TRBJ1-1, with 9 bases aligning to TRBD1. The DNA for the CDR3 is TGCAGCGTGGGGGGACAGGGAGGCACTGAAGCTTTCTTT. Its protein product is CSVGGQGGTEAFF.